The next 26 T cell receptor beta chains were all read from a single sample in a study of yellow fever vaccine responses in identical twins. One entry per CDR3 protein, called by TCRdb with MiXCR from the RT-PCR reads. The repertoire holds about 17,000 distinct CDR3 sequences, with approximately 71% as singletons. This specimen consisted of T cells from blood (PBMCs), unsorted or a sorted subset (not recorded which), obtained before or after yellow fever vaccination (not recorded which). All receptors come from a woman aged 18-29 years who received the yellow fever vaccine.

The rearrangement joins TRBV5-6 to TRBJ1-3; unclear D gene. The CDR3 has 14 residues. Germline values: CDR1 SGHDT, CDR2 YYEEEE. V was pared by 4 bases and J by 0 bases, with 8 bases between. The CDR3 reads CASSDTSSGNTIYF. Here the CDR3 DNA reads TGTGCCAGCAGCGACACAAGCTCTGGAAACACCATATATTTT. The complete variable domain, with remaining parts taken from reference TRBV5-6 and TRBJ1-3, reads DAGVTQSPTHLIKTRGQQVTLRCSPKSGHDTVSWYQQALGQGPQFIFQYYEEEERQRGNFPDRFSGHQFPNYSSELNVNALLLGDSALYLCASSDTSSGNTIYFGEGSWLTVV.

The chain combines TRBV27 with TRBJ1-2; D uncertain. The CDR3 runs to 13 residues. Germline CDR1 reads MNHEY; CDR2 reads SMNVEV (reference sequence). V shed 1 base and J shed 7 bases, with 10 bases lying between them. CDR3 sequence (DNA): TGTGCCAGCAGTTTATACGAGGCGGGTGGCTACACCTTC. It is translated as CASSLYEAGGYTF.

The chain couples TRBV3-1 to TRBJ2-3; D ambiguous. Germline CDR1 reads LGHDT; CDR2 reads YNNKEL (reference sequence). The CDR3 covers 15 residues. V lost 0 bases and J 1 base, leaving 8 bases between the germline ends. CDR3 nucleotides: TGTGCCAGCAGCCAAGATACCGTACGCACAGATACGCAGTATTTT. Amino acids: CASSQDTVRTDTQYF.

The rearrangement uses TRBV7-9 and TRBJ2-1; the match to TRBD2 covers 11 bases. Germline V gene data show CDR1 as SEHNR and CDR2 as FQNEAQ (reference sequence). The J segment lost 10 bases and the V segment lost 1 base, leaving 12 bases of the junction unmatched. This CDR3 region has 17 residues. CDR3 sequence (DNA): TGTGCCAGCAGCTTAGTAGGGACTAGCGGACTAGTAAGGGAGCAGTTCTTC. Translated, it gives CASSLVGTSGLVREQFF. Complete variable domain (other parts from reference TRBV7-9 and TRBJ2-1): DTGVSQNPRHKITKRGQNVTFRCDPISEHNRLYWYRQTLGQGPEFLTYFQNEAQLEKSRLLSDRFSAERPKGSFSTLEIQRTEQGDSAMYLCASSLVGTSGLVREQFFGPGTRLTVL.

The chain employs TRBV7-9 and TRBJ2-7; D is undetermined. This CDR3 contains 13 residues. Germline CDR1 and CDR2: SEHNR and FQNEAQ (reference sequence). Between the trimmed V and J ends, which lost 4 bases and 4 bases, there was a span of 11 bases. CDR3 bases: TGTGCCAGCAGCTCCCTGGACGCTTACGAGCAGTACTTC. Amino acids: CASSSLDAYEQYF.

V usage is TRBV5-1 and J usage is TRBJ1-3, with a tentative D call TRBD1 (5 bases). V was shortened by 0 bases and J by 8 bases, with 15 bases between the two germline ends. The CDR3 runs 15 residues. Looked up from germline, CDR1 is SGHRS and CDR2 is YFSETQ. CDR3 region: CASSLDLTVRDTIYF. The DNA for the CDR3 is TGCGCCAGCAGCTTGGACCTGACAGTAAGGGACACCATATATTTT. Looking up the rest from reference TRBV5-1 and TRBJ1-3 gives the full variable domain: KAGVTQTPRYLIKTRGQQVTLSCSPISGHRSVSWYQQTPGQGLQFLFEYFSETQRNKGNFPGRFSGRQFSNSRSEMNVSTLELGDSALYLCASSLDLTVRDTIYFGEGSWLTVV.

The CDR3 region has the DNA TGTGCCAGCCTTGTCCTCGGCACTGAAGCTTTCTTT. Translated: CASLVLGTEAFF. The chain couples TRBV2 to TRBJ1-1; D call uncertain. V was pared by 8 bases and J by 4 bases, with 11 bases between. Germline CDR1 SNHLY, CDR2 FYNNEI. This CDR3 contains 12 residues.

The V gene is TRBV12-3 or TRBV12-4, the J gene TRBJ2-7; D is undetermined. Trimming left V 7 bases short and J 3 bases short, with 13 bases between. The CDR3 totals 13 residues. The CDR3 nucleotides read TGTGCCAGCACCGGCGGACCGGGCTACGAGCAGTACTTC. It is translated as CASTGGPGYEQYF.

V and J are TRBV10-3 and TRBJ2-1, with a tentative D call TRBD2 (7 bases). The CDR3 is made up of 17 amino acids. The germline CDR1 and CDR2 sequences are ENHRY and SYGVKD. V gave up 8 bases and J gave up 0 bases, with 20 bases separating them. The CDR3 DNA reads TGTGCCATCCGAACATCAGGTGGGGGGGCCTCCTACAATGAGCAGTTCTTC. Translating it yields CAIRTSGGGASYNEQFF.

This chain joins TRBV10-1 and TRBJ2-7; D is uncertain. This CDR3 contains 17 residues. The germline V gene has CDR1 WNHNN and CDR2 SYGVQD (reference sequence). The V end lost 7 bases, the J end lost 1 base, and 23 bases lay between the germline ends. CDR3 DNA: TGCGCCAGCATCCATTTTTATACAGCCCAACAATCCTACGAGCAGTACTTC. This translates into CASIHFYTAQQSYEQYF.

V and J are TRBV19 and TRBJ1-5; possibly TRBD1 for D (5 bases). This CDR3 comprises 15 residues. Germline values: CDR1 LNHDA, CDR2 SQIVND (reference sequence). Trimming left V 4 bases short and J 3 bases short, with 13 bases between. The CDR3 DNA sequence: TGTGCCAGTAGTAAGACAGCTCTATTCAATCAGCCCCAGCATTTT. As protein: CASSKTALFNQPQHF.

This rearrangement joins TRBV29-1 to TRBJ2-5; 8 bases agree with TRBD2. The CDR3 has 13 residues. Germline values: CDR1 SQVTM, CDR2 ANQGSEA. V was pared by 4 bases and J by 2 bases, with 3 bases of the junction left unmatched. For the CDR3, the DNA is TGCAGCGTTGGTCGGGGGGGACAAGAGACCCAGTACTTC. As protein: CSVGRGGQETQYF.

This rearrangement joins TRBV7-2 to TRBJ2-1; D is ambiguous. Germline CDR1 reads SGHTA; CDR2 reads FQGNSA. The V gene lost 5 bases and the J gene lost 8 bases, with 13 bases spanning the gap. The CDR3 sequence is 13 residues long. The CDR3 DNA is TGTGCCAGCAGCATAGGAATGGGCGATGAGCAGTTCTTC. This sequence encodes CASSIGMGDEQFF.

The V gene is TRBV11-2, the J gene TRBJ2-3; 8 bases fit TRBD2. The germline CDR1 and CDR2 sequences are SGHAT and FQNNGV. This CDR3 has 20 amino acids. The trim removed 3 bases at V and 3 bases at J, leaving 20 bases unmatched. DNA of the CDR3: TGTGCCAGCAGCTTCCTAACCCACCCGGGGGTAGCGGGATGGACAGATACGCAGTATTTT. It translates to CASSFLTHPGVAGWTDTQYF.

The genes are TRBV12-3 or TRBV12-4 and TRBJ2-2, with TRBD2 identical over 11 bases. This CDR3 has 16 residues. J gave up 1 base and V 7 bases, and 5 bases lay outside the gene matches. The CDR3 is CASMPLAGGNTGELFF. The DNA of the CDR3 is TGTGCCAGCATGCCCCTAGCGGGGGGGAACACCGGGGAGCTGTTTTTT.

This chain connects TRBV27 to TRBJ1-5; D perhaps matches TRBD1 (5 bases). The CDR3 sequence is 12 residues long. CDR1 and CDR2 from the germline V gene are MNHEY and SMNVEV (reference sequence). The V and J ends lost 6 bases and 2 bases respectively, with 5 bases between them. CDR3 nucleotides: TGTGCCAGCAGAGGGGGCAATCAGCCCCAGCATTTT. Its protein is CASRGGNQPQHF.

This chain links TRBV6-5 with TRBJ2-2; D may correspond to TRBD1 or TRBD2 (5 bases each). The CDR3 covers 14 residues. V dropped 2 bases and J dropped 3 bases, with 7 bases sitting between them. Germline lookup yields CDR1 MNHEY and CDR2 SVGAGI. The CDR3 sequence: CASSYGTYTGELFF. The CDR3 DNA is TGTGCCAGCAGTTACGGGACCTACACCGGGGAGCTGTTTTTT.

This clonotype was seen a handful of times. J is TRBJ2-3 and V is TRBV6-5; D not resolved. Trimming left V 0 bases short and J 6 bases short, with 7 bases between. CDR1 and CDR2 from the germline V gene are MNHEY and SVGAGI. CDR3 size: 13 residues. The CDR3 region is CASSYSVPDTQYF. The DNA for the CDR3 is TGTGCCAGCAGTTACTCTGTCCCCGATACGCAGTATTTT.

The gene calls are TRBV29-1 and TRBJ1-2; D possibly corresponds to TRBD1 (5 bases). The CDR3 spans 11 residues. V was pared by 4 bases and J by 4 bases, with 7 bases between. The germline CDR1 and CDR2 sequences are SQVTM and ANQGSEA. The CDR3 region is CSVGGLYGYTF. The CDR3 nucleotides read TGCAGCGTTGGGGGCCTCTATGGCTACACCTTC. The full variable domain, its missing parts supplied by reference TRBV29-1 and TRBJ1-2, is SAVISQKPSRDICQRGTSLTIQCQVDSQVTMMFWYRQQPGQSLTLIATANQGSEATYESGFVIDKFPISRPNLTFSTLTVSNMSPEDSSIYLCSVGGLYGYTFGSGTRLTVV.

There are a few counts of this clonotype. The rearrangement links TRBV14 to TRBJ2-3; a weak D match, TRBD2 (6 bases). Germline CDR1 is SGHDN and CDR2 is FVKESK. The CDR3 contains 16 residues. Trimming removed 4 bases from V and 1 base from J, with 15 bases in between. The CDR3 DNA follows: TGTGCCAGCAGCCCATGGAGGCCGGGAGGCACAGATACGCAGTATTTT. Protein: CASSPWRPGGTDTQYF.

CDR3 bases: TGCGCCAGCAGTGAGTCGATAGGGGAAGCTTTCTTT. It encodes CASSESIGEAFF. The chain links TRBV10-1 to TRBJ1-1, with no clear D. Germline assignment: CDR1 WNHNN and CDR2 SYGVQD (reference sequence). V dropped 0 bases and J dropped 8 bases, with 7 bases sitting between them. This CDR3 is built from 12 residues.

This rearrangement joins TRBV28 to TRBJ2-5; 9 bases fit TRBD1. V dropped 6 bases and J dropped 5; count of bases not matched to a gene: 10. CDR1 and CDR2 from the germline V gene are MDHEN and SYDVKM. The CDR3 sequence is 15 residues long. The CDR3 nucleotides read TGTGCCAGCAGGCGGCCGGACAGGGGAGATGAGACCCAGTACTTC. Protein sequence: CASRRPDRGDETQYF.

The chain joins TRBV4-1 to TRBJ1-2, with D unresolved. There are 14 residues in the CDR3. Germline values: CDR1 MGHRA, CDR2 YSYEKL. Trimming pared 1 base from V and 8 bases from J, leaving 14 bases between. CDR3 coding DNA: TGCGCCAGCAGCCAAGCGGGCCAGGCAGGAGGCTACACCTTC. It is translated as CASSQAGQAGGYTF.

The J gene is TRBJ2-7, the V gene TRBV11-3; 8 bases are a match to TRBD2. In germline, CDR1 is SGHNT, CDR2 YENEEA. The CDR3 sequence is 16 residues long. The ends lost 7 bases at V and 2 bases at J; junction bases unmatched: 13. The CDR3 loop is CASTRETGREAYEQYF. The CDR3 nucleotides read TGTGCCAGCACCCGAGAAACCGGGAGGGAGGCCTACGAGCAGTACTTC.

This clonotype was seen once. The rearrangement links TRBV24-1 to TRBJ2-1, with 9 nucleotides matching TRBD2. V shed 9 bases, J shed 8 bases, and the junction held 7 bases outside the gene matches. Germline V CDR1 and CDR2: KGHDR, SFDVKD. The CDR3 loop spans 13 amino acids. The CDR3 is CATQGLAVHEQFF. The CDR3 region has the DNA TGTGCCACCCAGGGACTAGCTGTTCATGAGCAGTTCTTC.

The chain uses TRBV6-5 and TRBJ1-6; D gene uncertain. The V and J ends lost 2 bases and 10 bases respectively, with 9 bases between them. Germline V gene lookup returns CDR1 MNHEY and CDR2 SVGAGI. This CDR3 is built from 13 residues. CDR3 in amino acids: CASSYESGSPLHF. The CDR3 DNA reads TGTGCCAGCAGTTACGAGTCGGGGTCACCCCTCCACTTT.